These 10 T cell receptor beta chains originate from one sample sequenced in a study of T-cell memory formation after mild COVID-19 (dated by TCRdb to the early 2020s). Libraries were prepared through 5' RACE. Sequencing was performed on an Illumina NovaSeq 6000. TCRdb's own reprocessing of the public reads used fastp at Q25 and MiXCR and kept productive beta chains. A single entry per CDR3 protein holds the most common genes and DNA from its merged rows. Present in this sample are some 410,000 distinct CDR3 sequences, about 22% of which were seen just once. Less than 15% of the sample is held by the ten biggest clonotypes. Sequenced: PBMCs or a T cell subset sorted from them (not recorded which). These receptors all come from an adult woman who had mild COVID-19 (a few samples of this study predate the infection). The sample titles of this study are shuffled in the database, so cell type and time point are left out; the donor was told from shared clones.

This clonotype appeared a few times. V and J are TRBV5-1 and TRBJ1-4, with 7 bases identical to TRBD1. Germline V gene data show CDR1 as SGHRS and CDR2 as YFSETQ. The CDR3 spans 15 residues. J lost 3 bases, V lost 4 bases, and 6 bases had no gene match. CDR3 amino acids: CASSMTGTANEKLFF. CDR3 in DNA: TGCGCCAGCAGCATGACAGGGACAGCTAATGAAAAACTGTTTTTT.

J is TRBJ2-1 and V is TRBV18, with 10 positions matching TRBD1. Germline assignment: CDR1 KGHSH and CDR2 LQKENI. The junction had 2 bases not matched to a gene; V was cut back by 2 bases and J by 4 bases. The CDR3 has 15 residues. The chain's CDR3 is CASSPDRGLYNEQFF. CDR3 bases: TGTGCCAGCTCACCAGACAGGGGGCTGTACAATGAGCAGTTCTTC.

In this sample, this clonotype turned up many times. The junction departs from germline at one end; a sequencing error may be responsible. The V and J genes are TRBV6-2 or TRBV6-3 and TRBJ2-7; TRBD1 agrees at 7 bases. The CDR3 has 12 amino acids. Germline V gene data show CDR1 as MNHEY and CDR2 as SVGEGT. In DNA form, the CDR3 reads TGTGCCAGCAGTTCCTCGACAGGGTTGCAAGACTTC. Translated, it gives CASSSSTGLQDF.

This sequence joins TRBV9 and TRBJ2-5; D might be TRBD2 (6 bases). Germline CDR1 is SGDLS and CDR2 is YYNGEE. Trimming shortened V by 2 bases and J by 5 bases, and 16 bases separated the two germline ends. CDR3 length: 15 residues. CDR3 coding DNA: TGTGCCAGCAGCGTGGGGGGAGTCCCGGGTGAGACCCAGTACTTC. It translates to CASSVGGVPGETQYF.

The J gene is TRBJ2-1, the V gene TRBV6-2 or TRBV6-3; D may match TRBD1 or TRBD2 (7 bases each). Trimming took off 5 bases at V and 0 bases at J, with 17 bases between the two ends. This CDR3 has 17 amino acids. Per the germline V gene, CDR1 is MNHEY and CDR2 is SVGEGT. The DNA for the CDR3 is TGTGCCAGCAGTCCCAGGGGGGGGAAGAGCTCCTACAATGAGCAGTTCTTC. As protein: CASSPRGGKSSYNEQFF.

The table lists this clonotype with a few counts. V usage is TRBV11-2 and J usage is TRBJ2-3; 13 bases map to TRBD2. The V gene's germline CDR1 is SGHAT and CDR2 FQNNGV. With 5 bases clipped from V and 2 bases from J, the junction kept 10 bases outside the gene matches. This CDR3 comprises 18 residues. The CDR3 is CASSLSGLAGVTTDTQYF. Written as DNA, the CDR3 is TGTGCCAGCAGCCTTTCCGGACTAGCGGGAGTCACCACAGATACGCAGTATTTT.

Notes on this clonotype: Possible read error: a much larger clone is one base away. The chain is built from TRBV13 and TRBJ2-1; 10 bases align to TRBD2. The V gene end was trimmed by 3 bases and the J gene end by 5 bases; junction bases not matched to a gene: 4. CDR1 and CDR2 (germline): PRHDT, FYEKMQ (reference sequence). The length of the CDR3 is 15 residues. The DNA for the CDR3 is TGTGCCAGCAGCTTGGGACTAGCGCGGGACAATGAGCAGTTCTTC. Protein product: CASSLGLARDNEQFF.

In its sample, this clonotype was seen many times. The chain carries TRBV7-8 and TRBJ2-5, with TRBD2 matching over 8 bases. The CDR3 has 19 residues. V lost 0 bases and J lost 2; bases outside the gene matches: 14. CDR1 and CDR2 from the germline V gene are SGHVS and FQNEAQ. CDR3 DNA sequence: TGTGCCAGCAGCTTAGCGGATTTTTTAGCGGGAACCGAGCAAGAGACCCAGTACTTC. Translating it yields CASSLADFLAGTEQETQYF.

This clonotype came up a few times. The J gene is TRBJ2-2, the V gene TRBV27; D is uncertain. The CDR3 has 15 residues. Trimming took off 3 bases at V and 3 bases at J, with 11 bases between the two ends. Germline CDR1 is MNHEY and CDR2 is SMNVEV (reference sequence). CDR3 nucleotide sequence: TGTGCCAGCAGTTTCGGAACCCCGTACACCGGGGAGCTGTTTTTT. It specifies CASSFGTPYTGELFF.

The chain employs TRBV5-1 and TRBJ2-5, with TRBD1 matching 8 bases. The J segment lost 5 bases and the V segment lost 6 bases, leaving 12 bases of the junction unmatched. CDR3 length: 15 residues. Germline CDR1 reads SGHRS; CDR2 reads YFSETQ. The CDR3 DNA reads as TGCGCCAGCACCTTATCAGGGGGCATCCGCGAGACCCAGTACTTC. Protein: CASTLSGGIRETQYF.